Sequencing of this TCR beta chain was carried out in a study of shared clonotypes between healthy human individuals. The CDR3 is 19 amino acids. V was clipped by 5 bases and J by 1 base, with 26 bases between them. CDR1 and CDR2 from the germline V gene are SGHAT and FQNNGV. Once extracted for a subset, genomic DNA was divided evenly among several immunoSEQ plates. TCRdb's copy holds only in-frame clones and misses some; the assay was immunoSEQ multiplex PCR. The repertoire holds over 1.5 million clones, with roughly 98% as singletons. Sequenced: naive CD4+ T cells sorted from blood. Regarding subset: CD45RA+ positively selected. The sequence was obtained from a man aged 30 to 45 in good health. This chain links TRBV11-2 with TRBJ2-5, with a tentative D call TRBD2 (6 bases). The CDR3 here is CASSPEGSIPAAGQETQYF. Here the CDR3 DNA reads TGTGCCAGCAGCCCAGAGGGCTCTATTCCGGCAGCGGGCCAAGAGACCCAGTACTTC.